These 3 T cell receptor beta chains share one sample of origin, sequenced in a study of cytomegalovirus exposure and HLA in healthy donors. It was with 60 Vbeta and 13 Jbeta primers that the PCR ran. Libraries were prepared by immunoSEQ multiplex PCR; TCRdb keeps only in-frame clonotypes and omits some of them. The sample lists around 130,000 clones, around 81% occurring once. Source material: PBMCs. The origin of the receptors is a man aged 18 to 35 in good health and CMV-seronegative.

This sequence joins TRBV19 and TRBJ2-3; D may be TRBD1 (5 bases). The CDR3 spans 11 residues. V shed 10 bases and J shed 4 bases, with 9 bases lying between them. Germline CDR1 LNHDA, CDR2 SQIVND (reference sequence). CDR3 bases: TGTGCCATTTCAGGGCCAGATACGCAGTATTTT. It encodes CAISGPDTQYF. Supplemented by reference TRBV19 and TRBJ2-3, the full variable domain reads DGGITQSPKYLFRKEGQNVTLSCEQNLNHDAMYWYRQDPGQGLRLIYYSQIVNDFQKGDIAEGYSVSREKKESFPLTVTSAQKNPTAFYLCAISGPDTQYFGPGTRLTVL.

The V call is TRBV10-3, the J call TRBJ1-1, with a weak D call TRBD1 (5 bases). The CDR3 is 16 amino acids. Trimming stripped 3 bases from V and 1 base from J, with 15 bases between. CDR1 is ENHRY and CDR2 is SYGVKD in the germline V gene. The CDR3 nucleotides are TGTGCCATCAGTGAAAGGGGCGGTGGGGCGAACACTGAAGCTTTCTTT. Protein sequence: CAISERGGGANTEAFF.

This clone was seen more than once but under ten times. The CDR3 DNA sequence: TGTGCCAGCAGTGGGTCAGGGTACGGCTACACCTTC. Translation: CASSGSGYGYTF. V usage is TRBV6-1 and J usage is TRBJ1-2; tentatively, D is TRBD1 (5 bases). The CDR3 is 12 residues long. Deletions cut 4 bases from V and 8 bases from J, with 11 bases between. Germline CDR1 MNHNS, CDR2 SASEGT.